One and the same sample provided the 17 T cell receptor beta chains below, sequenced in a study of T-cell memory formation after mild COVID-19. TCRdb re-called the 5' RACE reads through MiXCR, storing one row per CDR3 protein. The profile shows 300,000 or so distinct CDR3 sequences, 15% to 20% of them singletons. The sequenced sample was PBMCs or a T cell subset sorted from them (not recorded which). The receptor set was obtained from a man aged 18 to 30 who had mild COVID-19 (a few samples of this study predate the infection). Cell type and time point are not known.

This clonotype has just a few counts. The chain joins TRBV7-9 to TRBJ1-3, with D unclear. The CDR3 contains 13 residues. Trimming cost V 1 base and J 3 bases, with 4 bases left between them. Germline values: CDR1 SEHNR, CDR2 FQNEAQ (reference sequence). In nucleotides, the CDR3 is TGTGCCAGCAGCTTAGGAGATGGAAACACCATATATTTT. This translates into CASSLGDGNTIYF.

The CDR3 sequence is CASSYEDRRTSGVSYEQYF. The CDR3 nucleotides read TGTGCCAGCAGTTATGAGGACAGGAGAACTAGCGGGGTCTCCTACGAGCAGTACTTC. J is TRBJ2-7 and V is TRBV25-1; 10 positions agree with TRBD2. From germline, CDR1 is MGHDK and CDR2 SYGVNS. J lost 0 bases, V lost 5 bases, and 16 bases had no gene match. CDR3 length: 19 residues.

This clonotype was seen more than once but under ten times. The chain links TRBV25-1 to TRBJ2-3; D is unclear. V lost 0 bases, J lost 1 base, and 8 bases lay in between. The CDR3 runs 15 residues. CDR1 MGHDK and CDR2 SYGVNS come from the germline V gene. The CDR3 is CASSEYGRGTDTQYF. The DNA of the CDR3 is TGTGCCAGCAGTGAATACGGCAGAGGCACAGATACGCAGTATTTT.

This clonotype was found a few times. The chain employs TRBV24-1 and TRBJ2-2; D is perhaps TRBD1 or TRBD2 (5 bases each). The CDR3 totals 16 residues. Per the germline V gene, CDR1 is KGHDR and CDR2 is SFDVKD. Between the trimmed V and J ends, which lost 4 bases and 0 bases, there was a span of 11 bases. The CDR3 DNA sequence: TGTGCCACCAGTGAGAGAGTGGGGGCGAACACCGGGGAGCTGTTTTTT. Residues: CATSERVGANTGELFF.

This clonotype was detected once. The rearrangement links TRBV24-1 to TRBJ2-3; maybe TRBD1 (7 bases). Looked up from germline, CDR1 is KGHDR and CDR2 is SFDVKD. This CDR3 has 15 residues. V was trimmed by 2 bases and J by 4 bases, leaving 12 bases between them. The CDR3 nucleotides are TGTGCCACCAGTGATTCGGCCAGGGGGGCAGATACGCAGTATTTT. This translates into CATSDSARGADTQYF.

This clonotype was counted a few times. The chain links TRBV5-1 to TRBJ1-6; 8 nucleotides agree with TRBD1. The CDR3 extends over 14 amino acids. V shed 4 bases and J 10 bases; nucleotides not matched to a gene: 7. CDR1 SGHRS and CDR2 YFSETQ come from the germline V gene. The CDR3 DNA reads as TGCGCCAGCAGCAAGGACAGGGCGGGCTCACCCCTCCACTTT. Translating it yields CASSKDRAGSPLHF.

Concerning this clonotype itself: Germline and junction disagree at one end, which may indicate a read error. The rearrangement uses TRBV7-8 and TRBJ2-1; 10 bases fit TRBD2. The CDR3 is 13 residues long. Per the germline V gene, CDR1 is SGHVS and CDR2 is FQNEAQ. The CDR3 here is CASSLASGGDKVF. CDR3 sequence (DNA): TGTGCCAGCAGCTTAGCCAGCGGGGGGGATAAAGTCTTC.

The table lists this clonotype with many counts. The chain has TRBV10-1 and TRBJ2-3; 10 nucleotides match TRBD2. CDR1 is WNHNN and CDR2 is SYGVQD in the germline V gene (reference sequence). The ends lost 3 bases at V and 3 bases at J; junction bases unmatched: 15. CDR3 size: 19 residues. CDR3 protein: CASSDLTSGDDGRTDTQYF. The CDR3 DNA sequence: TGCGCCAGCAGTGACCTTACTAGCGGGGACGACGGCAGGACAGATACGCAGTATTTT.

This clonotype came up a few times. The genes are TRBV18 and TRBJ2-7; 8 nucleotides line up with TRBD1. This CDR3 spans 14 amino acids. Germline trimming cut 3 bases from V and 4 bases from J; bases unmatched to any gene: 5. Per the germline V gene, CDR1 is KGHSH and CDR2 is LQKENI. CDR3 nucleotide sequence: TGTGCCAGCTCACCCCGGGACAGGCCGTACGAGCAGTACGTC. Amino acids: CASSPRDRPYEQYV.

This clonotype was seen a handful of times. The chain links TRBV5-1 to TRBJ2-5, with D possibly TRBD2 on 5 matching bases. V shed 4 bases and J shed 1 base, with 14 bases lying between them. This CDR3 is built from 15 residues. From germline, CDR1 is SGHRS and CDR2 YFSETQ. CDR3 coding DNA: TGCGCCAGCAGCCACCTTGAGAGGGTCCAAGAGACCCAGTACTTC. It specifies CASSHLERVQETQYF.

The CDR3, as DNA: TGCAGCGTGGGACAGAGGCGATCCTACGAGCAGTACTTC. The encoded protein is CSVGQRRSYEQYF. The genes are TRBV29-1 and TRBJ2-7, with TRBD1 identical over 7 bases. The CDR3 has 13 amino acids. Trimming cost V 6 bases and J 1 base; bases outside gene matches: 6. Germline-derived CDR1 and CDR2 are SQVTM and ANQGSEA.

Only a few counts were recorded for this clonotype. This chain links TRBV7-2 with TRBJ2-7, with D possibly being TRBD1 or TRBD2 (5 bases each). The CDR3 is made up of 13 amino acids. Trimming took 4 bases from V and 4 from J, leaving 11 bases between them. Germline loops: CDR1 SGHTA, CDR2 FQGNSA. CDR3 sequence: CASSWDEQYEQYF. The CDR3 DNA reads TGTGCCAGCAGCTGGGACGAGCAATACGAGCAGTACTTC. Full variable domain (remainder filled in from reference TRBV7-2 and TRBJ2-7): GAGVSQSPSNKVTEKGKDVELRCDPISGHTALYWYRQSLGQGLEFLIYFQGNSAPDKSGLPSDRFSAERTGGSVSTLTIQRTQQEDSAVYLCASSWDEQYEQYFGPGTRLTVT.

This chain's CDR3 is CASSGLALSTDTQYF. The CDR3 nucleotides read TGTGCCAGCAGCGGTCTAGCCCTCAGCACAGATACGCAGTATTTT. The V call is TRBV9, the J call TRBJ2-3; tentative D call: TRBD2 (5 bases). Germline V gene data show CDR1 as SGDLS and CDR2 as YYNGEE. CDR3 size: 15 residues. Trimming removed 3 bases at V and 0 bases at J, with 11 bases between.

This chain's CDR3 is CSASREALSSYNSPLHF. The CDR3 nucleotides read TGCAGTGCTAGTCGGGAGGCGTTGAGCTCCTATAATTCACCCCTCCACTTT. This chain joins TRBV20-1 and TRBJ1-6; D is ambiguous. The length of the CDR3 is 17 residues. Trimming left V 3 bases short and J 0 bases short, with 15 bases between. Germline V gives CDR1 DFQATT, CDR2 SNEGSKA (reference sequence).

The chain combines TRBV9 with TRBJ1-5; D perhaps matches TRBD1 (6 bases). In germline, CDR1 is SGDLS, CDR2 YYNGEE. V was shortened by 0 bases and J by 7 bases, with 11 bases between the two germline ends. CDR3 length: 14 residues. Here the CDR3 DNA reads TGTGCCAGCAGCGTAGGGGGGGCCCGGCAGCCCCAGCATTTT. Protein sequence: CASSVGGARQPQHF.

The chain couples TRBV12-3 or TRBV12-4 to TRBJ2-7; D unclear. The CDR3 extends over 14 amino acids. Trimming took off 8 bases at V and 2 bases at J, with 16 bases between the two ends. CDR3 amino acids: CASGPRHGAYEQYF. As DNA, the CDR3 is TGTGCCAGCGGCCCACGGCACGGAGCCTACGAGCAGTACTTC.

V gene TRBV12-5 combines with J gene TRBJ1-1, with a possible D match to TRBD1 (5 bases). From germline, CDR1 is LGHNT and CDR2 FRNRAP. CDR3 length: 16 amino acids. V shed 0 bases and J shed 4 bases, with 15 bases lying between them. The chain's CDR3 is CASGLVLGAQGTEAFF. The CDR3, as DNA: TGTGCTAGTGGTTTGGTACTTGGGGCTCAAGGCACTGAAGCTTTCTTT.